This T cell receptor beta chain appears in the sequencing data of a study of neurological immune-mediated disorders. Every sequencing run generated over 170 million TCR-beta sequences from 15-18 subjects. TCRdb ran MiXCR on the 5' RACE reads and lists one entry per CDR3 protein. This sample yields some 53,000 distinct CDR3 sequences, of which 16% are seen a single time; 4.4% belongs to the top ten. CDR3 length equals 14 residues. V was clipped by 4 bases and J by 5 bases, with 14 bases between them. Germline assignment: CDR1 MGHDK and CDR2 SYGVNS. This clonotype was detected many times. Its antigen is as yet unknown. Study results and limitations: Private repertoires in all groups were suggested, as expanded clones shared no CDR3 amino acid sequences across subjects.

The starting material, 2 million PBMCs stored at -80 C, gave rise to the unsorted libraries. Sequences were obtained from PBMCs. V and J are TRBV25-1 and TRBJ1-1; maybe TRBD1 (5 bases). The origin of this receptor is a man aged 55 to 70 in good health. The CDR3 nucleotides read TGTGCCAGCAGTGCCCAGGGTGGTCTTACTGAAGCTTTCTTT. Its protein product is CASSAQGGLTEAFF.